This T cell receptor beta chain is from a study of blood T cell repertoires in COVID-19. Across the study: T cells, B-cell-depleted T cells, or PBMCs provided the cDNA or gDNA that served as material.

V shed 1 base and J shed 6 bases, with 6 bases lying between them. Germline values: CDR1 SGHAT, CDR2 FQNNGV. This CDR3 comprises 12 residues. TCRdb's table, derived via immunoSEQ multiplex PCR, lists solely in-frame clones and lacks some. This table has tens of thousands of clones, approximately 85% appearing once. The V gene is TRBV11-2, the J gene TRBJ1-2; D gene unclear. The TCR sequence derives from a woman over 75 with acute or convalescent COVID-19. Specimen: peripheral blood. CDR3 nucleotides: TGTGCCAGCAGCTTAGGGCGGGATGGCTACACCTTC. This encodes CASSLGRDGYTF.